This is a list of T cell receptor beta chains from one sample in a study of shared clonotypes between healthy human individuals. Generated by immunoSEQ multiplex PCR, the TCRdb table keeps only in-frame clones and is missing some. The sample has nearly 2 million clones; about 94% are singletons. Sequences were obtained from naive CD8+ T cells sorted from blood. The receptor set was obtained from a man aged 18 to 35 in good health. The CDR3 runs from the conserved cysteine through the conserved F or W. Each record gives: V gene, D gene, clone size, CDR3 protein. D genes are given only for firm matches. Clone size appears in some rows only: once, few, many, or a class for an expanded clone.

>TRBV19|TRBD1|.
CASSAQGASYEQYF
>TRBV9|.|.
CASVGLGTEAFF
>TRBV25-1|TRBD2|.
CASSGTVGGDQETQYF
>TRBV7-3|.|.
CASSLKGTGTDTQYF
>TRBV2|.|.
CASSESSYYGYTF
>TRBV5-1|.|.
CASKLGVETGYGYTF
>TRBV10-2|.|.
CASSESNYEQVPDTQYF
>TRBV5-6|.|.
CASSLIGGSYEQYF
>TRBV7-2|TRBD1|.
CATWGQQNTEAFF
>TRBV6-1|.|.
CASSEGGSSYEQYF
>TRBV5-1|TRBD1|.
CASSFGTGGMNTEAFF
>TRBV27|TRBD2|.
CASSLSAGDVVAYEQYF
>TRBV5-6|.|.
CASSTFSGEQFF
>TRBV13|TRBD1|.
CASSLGGTGDIQPQHF
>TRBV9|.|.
CASSVGGDGLYGYTF
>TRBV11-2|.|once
CASSLDRDTINEQFF
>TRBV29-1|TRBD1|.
CSVKTGQGSWGYTF
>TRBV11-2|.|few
CASSLGQGAYEQYF
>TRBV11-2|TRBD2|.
CASSISGGTLSYEQYF
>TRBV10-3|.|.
CAISKEIYQETQYF
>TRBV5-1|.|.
CASSLDSSRYGYTF
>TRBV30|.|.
CAWSKGLINEQFF
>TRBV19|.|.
CASSLTVSYEQYF
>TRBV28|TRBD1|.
CASTLTGISYEQYF
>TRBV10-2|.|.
CASLDQETQYF
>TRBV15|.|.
CATSRDQASVEAFF
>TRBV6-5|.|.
CASRSLALTEAFF
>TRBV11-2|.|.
CASSLAGDTGELFF
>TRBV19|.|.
CASRPILPNTEAFF
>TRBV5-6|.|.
CASSLLGDEQFF
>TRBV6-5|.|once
CASSHPTGSHGYTF
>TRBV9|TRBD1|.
CASSVVGQGGEQYF
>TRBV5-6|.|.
CASSFRTDFQETQYF
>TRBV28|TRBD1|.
CASSLGTGWTEAFF
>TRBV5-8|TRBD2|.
CASSFVHLAGGPDEQFF
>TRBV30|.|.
CAWSISAGTEAFF
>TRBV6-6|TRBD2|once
CASSYTIGGTGELFF
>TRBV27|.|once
CASSRQQGPPDTGELFF
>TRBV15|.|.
CATSREGNTIYF
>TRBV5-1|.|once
CASSFGLDYEQYF
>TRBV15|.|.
CATSRVGVGYNEQFF
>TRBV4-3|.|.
CASSQDVGSSYEQYF
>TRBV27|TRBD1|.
CASSSGQGTHNEQFF
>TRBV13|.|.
CASSLAQGEQYF
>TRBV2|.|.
CASSEYIDFRTDTQYF
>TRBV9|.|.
CASSVGALALDTQYF
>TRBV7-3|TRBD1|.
CASSLGTGEDGYTF
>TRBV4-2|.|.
CASSQDLGWGTDTQYF